The 12 T cell receptor beta chains presented below share a single source sample, sequenced in a study of response to subunit inactivated influenza vaccine. Via MiXCR, TCRdb re-called the RT-PCR reads, giving one row per CDR3 protein. The sample consists of roughly 290,000 distinct CDR3 sequences, about a fifth of them appearing once. The starting material was PBMCs from blood, obtained about 20 months after vaccination. The receptors shown here come from a man between 50 and 75 years old who received an inactivated influenza vaccine.

This chain joins TRBV18 and TRBJ2-1; D not resolved. V was cut by 6 bases and J by 5 bases, with 17 bases left in between. The CDR3 extends over 15 amino acids. Per the germline V gene, CDR1 is KGHSH and CDR2 is LQKENI. The CDR3 reads CASSRRATLDNEQFF. CDR3 sequence (DNA): TGTGCCAGCTCCCGTCGTGCGACCTTGGACAATGAGCAGTTCTTC. Full variable domain (remainder filled in from reference TRBV18 and TRBJ2-1): NAGVMQNPRHLVRRRGQEARLRCSPMKGHSHVYWYRQLPEEGLKFMVYLQKENIIDESGMPKERFSAEFPKEGPSILRIQQVVRGDSAAYFCASSRRATLDNEQFFGPGTRLTVL.

This clonotype was picked up a small number of times. The J gene is TRBJ1-1, the V gene TRBV12-3 or TRBV12-4; D gene unclear. This CDR3 is built from 13 residues. V lost 7 bases, J lost 2 bases, and 11 bases lay in between. The DNA for the CDR3 is TGTGCCAGCAAGTTTCAGACTAACACTGAAGCTTTCTTT. This translates into CASKFQTNTEAFF.

The chain's CDR3 is CASSMKPRDSNQPQHF. The CDR3 coding sequence is TGTGCCAGTAGTATGAAGCCCCGGGATAGCAATCAGCCCCAGCATTTT. The chain carries TRBV19 and TRBJ1-5; D is ambiguous. CDR1 is LNHDA, CDR2 SQIVND, per germline (reference sequence). The CDR3 sequence is 16 residues long. Trimming stripped 3 bases from V and 0 bases from J, with 12 bases between. Full variable domain (missing parts from reference TRBV19 and TRBJ1-5): DGGITQSPKYLFRKEGQNVTLSCEQNLNHDAMYWYRQDPGQGLRLIYYSQIVNDFQKGDIAEGYSVSREKKESFPLTVTSAQKNPTAFYLCASSMKPRDSNQPQHFGDGTRLSIL.

In its sample, this clonotype was seen a few times. This sequence joins TRBV9 and TRBJ1-6; 7 bases match TRBD1. This CDR3 spans 14 amino acids. Looked up from germline, CDR1 is SGDLS and CDR2 is YYNGEE. With V trimmed by 0 bases and J by 8 bases, 2 bases remained unmatched. The CDR3 DNA reads as TGTGCCAGCAGCGTAGCTACAGGGGATTCACCCCTCCACTTT. Protein: CASSVATGDSPLHF.

This clonotype was picked up one time. This chain uses TRBV5-6 with TRBJ2-1, with D unclear. The length of the CDR3 is 11 residues. Looked up from germline, CDR1 is SGHDT and CDR2 is YYEEEE. The V gene lost 6 bases and the J gene lost 10 bases, with 11 bases spanning the gap. The CDR3 nucleotides are TGTGCCAGCAACCTCCTCATGGAGCAGTTCTTC. Encoded protein: CASNLLMEQFF.

The count of this clonotype is one. The V gene is TRBV4-1, the J gene TRBJ2-2, with TRBD1 matching over 9 bases. From germline, CDR1 is MGHRA and CDR2 YSYEKL. The V gene end was trimmed by 4 bases and the J gene end by 5 bases; junction bases not matched to a gene: 23. The CDR3 extends over 21 amino acids. Here the CDR3 DNA reads TGCGCCAGCAGCCGGACGGGTGGGGACAGGGCTGTAACCCCACGAACCGGGGAGCTGTTTTTT. Translating gives CASSRTGGDRAVTPRTGELFF.

V and J are TRBV6-1 and TRBJ2-5; possibly TRBD1 for D (8 bases). CDR3 length: 14 residues. Germline V CDR1 and CDR2: MNHNS, SASEGT. V was shortened by 2 bases and J by 6 bases, with 13 bases between the two germline ends. This chain's CDR3 is CASSELQGGKTQYF. The CDR3 DNA reads TGTGCCAGCAGTGAATTACAGGGGGGGAAGACCCAGTACTTC.

The V and J genes are TRBV6-6 and TRBJ1-5; D not certain. V lost 7 bases, J lost 5 bases, and 9 bases lay in between. CDR3 length equals 12 residues. Germline V gene sequence: CDR1 MNHNY, CDR2 SVGAGI (reference sequence). CDR3 sequence reads: CASNNRDQPQHF. CDR3 in DNA: TGTGCCAGCAACAACAGAGATCAGCCCCAGCATTTT.

The chain has TRBV7-9 and TRBJ2-7; D possibly corresponds to TRBD1 (5 bases). Trimming pared 5 bases from V and 5 bases from J, leaving 19 bases between. The CDR3 has 15 amino acids. Looked up from germline, CDR1 is SEHNR and CDR2 is FQNEAQ (reference sequence). The CDR3 loop reads CASSRALSGKDEQYF. DNA for the CDR3: TGTGCCAGCAGCCGAGCCCTTTCAGGGAAGGACGAGCAGTACTTC.

The chain recombines TRBV5-4 with TRBJ1-2; D perhaps matches TRBD1 (5 bases). The CDR3 loop spans 12 amino acids. V was cut by 4 bases and J by 8 bases, with 12 bases left in between. Germline assignment: CDR1 SGHNT and CDR2 YYREEE (reference sequence). CDR3 loop: CASSAQDRGYTF. The CDR3 bases are TGTGCCAGCAGCGCACAGGATCGGGGCTACACCTTC.

This clonotype was found a few times. The rearrangement joins TRBV19 to TRBJ1-2; D might be TRBD1 (5 bases). Germline V gene data show CDR1 as LNHDA and CDR2 as SQIVND (reference sequence). The V end was cut by 10 bases, the J end by 4 bases, with 19 bases between. The CDR3 length is 14 residues. CDR3 loop: CATATGSWGYGYTF. In DNA form, the CDR3 reads TGTGCCACCGCAACAGGATCCTGGGGCTATGGCTACACCTTC.

This clonotype was detected many times. V gene TRBV2 combines with J gene TRBJ1-4; D might be TRBD1 (5 bases). The V end was cut by 3 bases, the J end by 7 bases, with 6 bases between. In germline, CDR1 is SNHLY, CDR2 FYNNEI. The CDR3 totals 12 residues. CDR3 nucleotide sequence: TGTGCCAGCAGTGACCAGGGTGAAAAACTGTTTTTT. Its protein product is CASSDQGEKLFF.